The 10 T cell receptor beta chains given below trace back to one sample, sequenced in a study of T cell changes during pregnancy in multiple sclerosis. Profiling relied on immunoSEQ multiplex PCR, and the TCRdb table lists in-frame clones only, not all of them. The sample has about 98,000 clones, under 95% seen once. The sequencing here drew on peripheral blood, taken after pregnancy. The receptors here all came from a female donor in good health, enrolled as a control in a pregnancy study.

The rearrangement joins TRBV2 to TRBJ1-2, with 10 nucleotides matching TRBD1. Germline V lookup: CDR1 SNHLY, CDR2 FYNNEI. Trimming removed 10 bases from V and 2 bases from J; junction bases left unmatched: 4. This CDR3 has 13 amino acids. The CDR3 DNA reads TGTGCCACAACGGGACAGGGGAACTATGGCTACACCTTC. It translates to CATTGQGNYGYTF.

The CDR3 bases are TGTGCCAGCAGCGGCGCGGGACAGGGGAATTCCTACGAGCAGTACTTC. Amino acids: CASSGAGQGNSYEQYF. The chain combines TRBV7-9 with TRBJ2-7; TRBD1 matches at 10 bases. The V gene end was trimmed by 5 bases and the J gene end by 1 base; junction bases not matched to a gene: 8. Per germline, CDR1 SEHNR and CDR2 FQNEAQ (reference sequence). This CDR3 is built from 16 residues.

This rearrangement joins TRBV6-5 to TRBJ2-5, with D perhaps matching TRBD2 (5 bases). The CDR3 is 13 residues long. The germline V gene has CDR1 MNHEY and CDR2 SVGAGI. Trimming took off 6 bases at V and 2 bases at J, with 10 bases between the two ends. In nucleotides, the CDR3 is TGTGCCAGCAGCAGAACTAGGCAAGAGACCCAGTACTTC. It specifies CASSRTRQETQYF.

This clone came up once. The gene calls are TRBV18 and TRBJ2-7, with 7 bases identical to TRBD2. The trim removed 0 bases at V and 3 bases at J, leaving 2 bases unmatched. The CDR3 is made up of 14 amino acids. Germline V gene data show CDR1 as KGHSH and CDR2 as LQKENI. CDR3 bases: TGTGCCAGCTCACCACCTGCTAGCGGCTACGAGCAGTACTTC. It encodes CASSPPASGYEQYF.

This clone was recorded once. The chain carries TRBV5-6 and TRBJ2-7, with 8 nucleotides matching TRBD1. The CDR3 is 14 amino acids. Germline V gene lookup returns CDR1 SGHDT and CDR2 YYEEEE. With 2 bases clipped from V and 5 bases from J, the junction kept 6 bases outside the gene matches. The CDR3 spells CASSFYRGENEQYF. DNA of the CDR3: TGTGCCAGCAGCTTTTACAGGGGGGAGAACGAGCAGTACTTC. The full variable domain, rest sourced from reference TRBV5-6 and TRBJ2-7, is DAGVTQSPTHLIKTRGQQVTLRCSPKSGHDTVSWYQQALGQGPQFIFQYYEEEERQRGNFPDRFSGHQFPNYSSELNVNALLLGDSALYLCASSFYRGENEQYFGPGTRLTVT.

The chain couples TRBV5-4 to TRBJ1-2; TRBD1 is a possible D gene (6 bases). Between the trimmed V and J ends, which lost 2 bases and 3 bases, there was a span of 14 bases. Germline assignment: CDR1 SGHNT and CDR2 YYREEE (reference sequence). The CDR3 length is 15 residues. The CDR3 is CASSFTGRSDYGYTF. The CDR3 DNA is TGTGCCAGCAGCTTCACAGGGAGAAGCGACTATGGCTACACCTTC.

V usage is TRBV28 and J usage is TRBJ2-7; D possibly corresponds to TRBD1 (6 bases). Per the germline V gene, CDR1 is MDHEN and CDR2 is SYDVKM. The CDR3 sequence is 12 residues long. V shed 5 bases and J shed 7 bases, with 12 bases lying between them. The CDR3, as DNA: TGTGCCAGCAGTCCCCATAGGGGGGAGCAGTACTTC. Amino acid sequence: CASSPHRGEQYF.

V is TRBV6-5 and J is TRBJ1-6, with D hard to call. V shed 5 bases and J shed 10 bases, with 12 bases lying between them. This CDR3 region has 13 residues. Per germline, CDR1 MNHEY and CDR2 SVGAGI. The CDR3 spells CASSRRSGSPLHF. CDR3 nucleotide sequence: TGTGCCAGCAGTCGACGGAGCGGATCACCCCTCCACTTT.

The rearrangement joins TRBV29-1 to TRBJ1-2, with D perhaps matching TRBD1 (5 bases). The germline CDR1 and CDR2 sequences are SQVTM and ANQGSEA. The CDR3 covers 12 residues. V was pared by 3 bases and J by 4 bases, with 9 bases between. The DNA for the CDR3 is TGCAGCGTTGATGTGGGGGGCTATGGCTACACCTTC. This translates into CSVDVGGYGYTF.

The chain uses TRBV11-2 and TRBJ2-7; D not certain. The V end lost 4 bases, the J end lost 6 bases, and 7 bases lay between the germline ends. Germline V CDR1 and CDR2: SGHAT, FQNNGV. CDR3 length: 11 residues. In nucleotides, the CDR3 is TGTGCCAGCAGCTCATCGAGCGAGCAGTACTTC. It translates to CASSSSSEQYF.